The subject of this entry is one T cell receptor (beta chain). The length of the CDR3 is 15 residues. Deletions cut 5 bases from V and 4 bases from J, with 18 bases between. Per germline, CDR1 LNHDA and CDR2 SQIVND (reference sequence). These data come from a study of control samples from healthy donors and cancer patients. Only in-frame clones appear in the TCRdb table, and some are missing; sequencing was by immunoSEQ multiplex PCR. Of over 150,000 clones in the sample, 75% to 95% were seen once. The TCR comes from a woman aged 40 to 49 in good health. The genes are TRBV19 and TRBJ2-7; D possibly matches TRBD1 or TRBD2 (6 bases each). Sequenced sample: blood. The CDR3 DNA is TGTGCCAGTAGTTTCTCGGGGGCCAGTACGTACGAGCAGTACTTC. Its protein product is CASSFSGASTYEQYF.